The text below deals with one TCR beta chain. The data stem from a study of blood T cell repertoires in COVID-19. Individuals drawn from 24 US areas were roughly 18 to 95 years old. Two negative PCRs, clearance, or symptom resolution were required of recovered Cohort 3 donors. In the authors' workflow: Nucleated cell counts were estimated from reference gene primer amplification. Clones were sequenced by immunoSEQ multiplex PCR, and TCRdb holds only the in-frame ones, with some missing. The DNA was the basis for D and trimming; V, J and clone size are from that table. The sample yields over 200,000 clones, 70% to 85% seen once. The CDR3 has 15 amino acids. Germline CDR1 SNHLY, CDR2 FYNNEI. The junction had 11 bases not matched to a gene; V was cut back by 8 bases and J by 2 bases.

The clonotype was recovered from a man aged 35-49 years who had recovered from COVID-19. The source material was PBMCs or T cells enriched from blood (not recorded which). The chain uses TRBV2 and TRBJ2-5; TRBD1 aligns across 7 bases. This CDR3 is CASSKRDRVQETQYF. The DNA for the CDR3 is TGTGCCAGCTCAAAAAGGGACAGAGTACAAGAGACCCAGTACTTC.